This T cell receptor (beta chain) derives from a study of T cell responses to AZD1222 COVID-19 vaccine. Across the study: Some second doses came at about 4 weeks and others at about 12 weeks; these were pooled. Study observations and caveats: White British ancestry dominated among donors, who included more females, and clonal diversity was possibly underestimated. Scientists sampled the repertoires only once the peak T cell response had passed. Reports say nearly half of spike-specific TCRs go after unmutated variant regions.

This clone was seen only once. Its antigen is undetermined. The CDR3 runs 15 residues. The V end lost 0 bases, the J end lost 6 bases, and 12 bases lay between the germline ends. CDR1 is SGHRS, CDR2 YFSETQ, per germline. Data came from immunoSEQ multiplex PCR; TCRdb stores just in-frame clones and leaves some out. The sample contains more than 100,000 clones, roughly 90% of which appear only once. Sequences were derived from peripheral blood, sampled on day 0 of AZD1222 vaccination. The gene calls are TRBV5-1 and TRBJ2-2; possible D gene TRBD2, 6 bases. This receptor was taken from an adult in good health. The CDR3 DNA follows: TGCGCCAGCAGCTTGGACGGGAGTAGATCCGGGGAGCTGTTTTTT. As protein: CASSLDGSRSGELFF.